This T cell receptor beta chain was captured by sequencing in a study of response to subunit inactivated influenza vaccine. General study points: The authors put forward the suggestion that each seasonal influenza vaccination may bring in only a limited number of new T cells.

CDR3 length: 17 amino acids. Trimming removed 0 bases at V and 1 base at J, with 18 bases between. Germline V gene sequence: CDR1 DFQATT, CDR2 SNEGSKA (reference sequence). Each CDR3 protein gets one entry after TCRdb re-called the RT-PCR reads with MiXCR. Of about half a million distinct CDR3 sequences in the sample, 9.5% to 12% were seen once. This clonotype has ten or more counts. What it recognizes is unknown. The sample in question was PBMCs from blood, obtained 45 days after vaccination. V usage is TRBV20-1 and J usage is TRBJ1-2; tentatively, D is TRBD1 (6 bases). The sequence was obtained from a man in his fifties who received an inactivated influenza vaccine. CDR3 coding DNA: TGCAGTGCTAGAGATCTGGTGAGGGACACCGATAACTATGGCTACACCTTC. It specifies CSARDLVRDTDNYGYTF.